This T cell receptor (beta chain) was sequenced for a study of T cells after posttransplantation cyclophosphamide. This CDR3 has 14 amino acids. Trimming took 4 bases from V and 6 from J; bases not matched to a gene: 2. Germline V gives CDR1 MNHEY, CDR2 SVGAGI. This clone was counted at least ten times. Method: immunoSEQ multiplex PCR; TCRdb's copy keeps in-frame clones and lacks some. Singletons are absent from the sample, which has about 25,000 clones. The chain joins TRBV6-5 to TRBJ2-1; 11 nucleotides align to TRBD2. The sequenced sample consisted of PBMCs. The TCR was taken from a woman aged 45 to 65 in good health, CMV-negative, and a related stem cell transplant donor. The chain's CDR3 is CASSFSGGANEQFF. In nucleotides, the CDR3 is TGTGCCAGCAGTTTTAGCGGGGGGGCCAATGAGCAGTTCTTC.